The text below deals with one T cell receptor beta chain. Its matching antigen is unknown. The sample originates from a study of radiotherapy plus CTLA-4 blockade in lung cancer. About the research overall: Among patients, about 17% showed objective responses, and approximately 29% had disease control. Study findings and constraints: Clones derived from tumor TCRs expanded in blood after radiotherapy plus ipilimumab. Early clone dynamics of blood T cells, plus interferon-beta, reportedly predicted response best.

The CDR3 length is 15 residues. V was clipped by 4 bases and J by 1 base; unmatched bases: 4. Germline V CDR1 and CDR2: SGHRS, YFSETQ. Clones were read by immunoSEQ multiplex PCR, and TCRdb kept only the in-frame ones, dropping some. Of about 51,000 clones in the sample, around 79% are singletons; the top ten hold 7.5% to 9.5%. This specimen was peripheral blood, taken from a patient treated with radiotherapy plus ipilimumab. The TCR was taken from a human donor with non-small cell lung cancer who had a complete response to radiotherapy plus ipilimumab. V is TRBV5-1 and J is TRBJ1-1; 10 bases match TRBD1. CDR3 coding DNA: TGCGCCAGCAGCCCGGACAGGGGGTCGAACACTGAAGCTTTCTTT. Its protein product is CASSPDRGSNTEAFF.